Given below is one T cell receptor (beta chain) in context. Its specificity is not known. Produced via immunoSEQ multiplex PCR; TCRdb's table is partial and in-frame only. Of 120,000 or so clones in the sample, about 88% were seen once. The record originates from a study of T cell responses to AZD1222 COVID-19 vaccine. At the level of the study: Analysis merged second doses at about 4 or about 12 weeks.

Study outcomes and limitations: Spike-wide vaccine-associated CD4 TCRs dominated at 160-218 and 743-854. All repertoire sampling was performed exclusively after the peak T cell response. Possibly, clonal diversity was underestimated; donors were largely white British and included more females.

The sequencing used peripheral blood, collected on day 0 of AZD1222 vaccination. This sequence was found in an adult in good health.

The CDR3 loop reads CASRQNSNQPQHF. In DNA, the CDR3 is TGTGCCAGCCGGCAAAATAGCAATCAGCCCCAGCATTTT. The chain links TRBV2 to TRBJ1-5, with D uncertain. There are 13 residues in the CDR3. Trimming took 8 bases from V and 0 from J, leaving 8 bases between them. CDR1 and CDR2 from the germline V gene are SNHLY and FYNNEI.